A selection of T cell receptor beta chains follows, all from one sample in a study of blood T cell repertoires in COVID-19. Some clones are missing from TCRdb's copy, which holds only in-frame ones; the method was immunoSEQ multiplex PCR. Among hundreds of thousands of clones listed, 87% were seen once. The sequenced material came from peripheral blood. These TCRs come from a man aged 18 to 29 with active or convalescent COVID-19. The CDR3 runs from the conserved cysteine through the conserved F or W. The order of the fields is clone size, V gene, J gene, CDR3 protein. The size field is filled for only some rows; it gives once, few, many or a size class.

-	TRBV7-9	TRBJ2-1	CASSSGLGFNEQFF
-	TRBV5-1	TRBJ2-1	CASSSGLAGRNEQFF
-	TRBV19	TRBJ1-5	CASSMLGGQPQHF
-	TRBV5-5	TRBJ1-2	CASSLVGEPYGYTF
-	TRBV7-2	TRBJ2-1	CASSLNQQGRQFF
-	TRBV3-1/TRBV3-2	TRBJ2-5	CASSQGTGSGRARETQYF
-	TRBV7-2	TRBJ2-7	CASSQGGQGAGEQYF
-	TRBV5-1	TRBJ1-2	CASSPGTPNYGYTF
-	TRBV2	TRBJ1-2	CASSGPRGINGYTF
-	TRBV19	TRBJ2-4	CASMSLLAKNIQYF
-	TRBV28	TRBJ1-2	CASSLSIGGEYGYTF
-	TRBV4-3	TRBJ2-1	CASSQETGIEQFF
-	TRBV2	TRBJ2-2	CASRRERSGELFF
-	TRBV7-9	TRBJ1-4	CASSLVLGLDEKLFF
-	TRBV18	TRBJ1-1	CASSPRADMNTEAFF
-	TRBV28	TRBJ2-1	CASAWGLVDSGEQFF
-	TRBV19	TRBJ1-2	CASNEGGLDYGYTF
medium-sized	TRBV6-5	TRBJ1-6	CASKGVSNSPLHF
once	TRBV19	TRBJ1-5	CASSIRGRNQPQHF
many	TRBV4-2	TRBJ2-2	CASSQGEASGGLNTGELFF
-	TRBV5-1	TRBJ2-7	CASSGDTVLLYEQYF
-	TRBV7-2	TRBJ2-5	CASTPRASGISETQYF
-	TRBV11-2	TRBJ2-1	CASSLEVAGINNEQFF
-	TRBV19	TRBJ1-1	CASSPQVWRADTEAFF
-	TRBV7-9	TRBJ1-1	CASSNRQGWTEAFF
-	TRBV27	TRBJ2-2	CASRSQGTAYTGELFF
-	TRBV3-1/TRBV3-2	TRBJ2-1	CASSQPAGGVIEQFF
many	TRBV3-1/TRBV3-2	TRBJ1-3	CASSPAGNTIYF
-	TRBV6-2/TRBV6-3	TRBJ1-4	CASSSPTGDDEKLFF
-	TRBV20-1	TRBJ2-2	CSASSRGTAGELFF
-	TRBV18	TRBJ2-5	CASTRDRGETQYF
-	TRBV28	TRBJ1-3	CASRSDSGRSTGNTIYF
-	TRBV5-8	TRBJ1-1	CASSLERRGDTEAFF
-	TRBV5-4	TRBJ1-3	CASRDRGTGNTIYF
few	TRBV5-1	TRBJ2-7	CASSLARTRGSYEQYF
-	TRBV30	TRBJ1-3	CAWSVSLTGNTIYF
-	TRBV5-6	TRBJ1-1	CASSRPYRGEAFF
-	TRBV11-2	TRBJ2-3	CASSLAGGSLDTQYF
once	TRBV2	TRBJ2-1	CASSETSGGAKDNEQFF
few	TRBV5-6	TRBJ1-2	CASSKGQGHGYTF
-	TRBV5-1	TRBJ2-7	CASSLGAGTGSSYEQYF
-	TRBV18	TRBJ1-6	CASSPSSYNSPLHF
-	TRBV2	TRBJ2-3	CASRQAGSTLNTDTQYF
-	TRBV30	TRBJ1-5	CAWAAPSYRGSGFNQPQHF
-	TRBV28	TRBJ1-5	CASSGGQWRKQPQHF
few	TRBV6-5	TRBJ1-1	CASSSGTRNTEAFF
-	TRBV6-5	TRBJ1-2	CASSDNFYGYTF
-	TRBV5-6	TRBJ1-2	CASSLVTLAVNYGYTF
-	TRBV30	TRBJ1-3	CAWSNWLAFSGNTIYF
-	TRBV11-2	TRBJ2-1	CASSPGLALSSYNEQFF
-	TRBV11-2	TRBJ1-1	CASSLENPGRRKNTEAFF
-	TRBV15	TRBJ2-6	CATSGSGTGPSGANVLTF
few	TRBV13	TRBJ1-6	CASSLPGGDSPLHF
-	TRBV5-1	TRBJ2-7	CASRPGLSYEQYF
-	TRBV30	TRBJ1-3	CAWIPRWSSGNTIYF
-	TRBV12-5	TRBJ1-1	CASGLKPNTEAFF
-	TRBV6-1	TRBJ2-1	CASSDHTLAANEQFF
-	TRBV9	TRBJ2-3	CASSVTSGRSTDTQYF